The T cell receptor beta chain described here comes from a study of blood T cell repertoires in COVID-19 (dated by TCRdb to the early 2020s). Study-wide context: Collaborator samples came from the United States, Italy and Spain and covered acute and convalescent phases of COVID-19. The material from the prospective study consisted of cDNA or gDNA derived from T cells, B-cell-depleted T cells, or PBMCs. Deeply sampled blood TCRbeta repertoires from subjects exposed to, actively infected with, or recovered from COVID-19 were included in the dataset. A freely available public database, intended as a resource for researchers studying the immune response to SARS-CoV-2, is where the repertoires were released. Samples were obtained from the ongoing ImmuneRACE study (first 160 participants) and from 1,254 subjects provided by 6 global collaborators. A de-identified subject ID, COVID-19 status, age in years and sex were almost always included in the sample metadata. HLA class I and class II types, where available, came from metadata supplied by the sample provider rather than from assay-based typing. The study at large found these results: The amount of clinical and demographic metadata varied by source and participant and was provided uncurated.

CDR1 and CDR2 are drawn from the germline V gene: LGHNT, FRNRAP. V loses 7 bases at its end and J loses 3 bases; junction bases beyond the gene matches: 7. The CDR3 covers 14 residues, taking in both the cysteine and the phenylalanine. The read is trimmed to its CDR3 DNA, 42 bases read in frame from base 1. Note on this clone: It lacks a known antigen. The record has no base qualities; no much larger clone is one base away.

The immunoSEQ Assay, a bias-controlled multiplex PCR, was used to amplify TCRbeta CDR3 regions from genomic DNA. For the original study's pipeline: The number of nucleated cells in each sample was estimated by amplification of reference gene primers within the assay. To quantify the absolute abundance of each unique TCRbeta CDR3 rearrangement, sequence reads were collapsed and filtered. For each sample, productive Simpson clonality was calculated as the square root of Simpson's diversity index over productive rearrangements. TCRdb took this table from immuneACCESS and kept in-frame rearrangements with V and J called. Such tables lack part of the clones; where checked against another copy, unresolved V genes explain under half of the gap, and the rest is unexplained. V, J and clone size were drawn from that table, and D and trimming were deduced from the DNA. Counted in this sample were some 430,000 clones; roughly 87% of them appeared once. Under 0.7% of the sample belongs to the ten largest clones.

In the prospective study, participants were 18 to 89 years old, resided in approximately 25 geographic areas of the United States, and were enrolled through a virtual design. Cohort assignment in the prospective study relied on participant-reported clinical history from a screening survey and a study questionnaire. ImmuneRACE Cohort 3 recovered participants were defined by two consecutive negative NP/OP PCR tests, healthcare professional clearance, or symptom resolution. Mobile phlebotomists in the prospective study collected whole blood, serum and a nasopharyngeal or oropharyngeal swab from every participant. Prospective study participants could optionally give additional blood draws and questionnaires over a roughly two-month period. Before DNA extraction, prospective study blood samples were shipped either frozen or at room temperature.

The sequence is built from TRBV12-5 and TRBJ2-7; 9 bases in between match TRBD1. The sequence derives from a man in his late teens or twenties who had recovered from COVID-19. Sequenced material: PBMCs or T cells enriched from blood (not recorded which). The nucleotide sequence is given as TGTGCTAGTGCTGCCGAGACAGGGGGCTACGAGCAGTACTTC. Its protein reads: CASAAETGGYEQYF.